A single T cell receptor (beta chain) is shown here with its context. Its target is not known. These data come from a study of identical twins. Points from the study as a whole: Models came in too low on out-of-frame TCR alpha sharing in monozygotic twins. Out-of-frame alpha sequences common to twins exhibited a surplus of low generation probability.

CDR3 length equals 13 residues. V was shortened by 10 bases and J by 8 bases, with 20 bases between the two germline ends. Germline V gene data show CDR1 as ENHRY and CDR2 as SYGVKD. A template switching step contributed a universal primer site, while unique molecular identifiers were present in the cDNA. Each CDR3 protein is one row after TCRdb ran MiXCR on the 5' RACE reads. Of a few hundred thousand distinct CDR3 sequences in the sample, 12% to 15% are singletons; the top ten hold around 0.4%. This sample also appeared in a second study, on yellow fever vaccine responses in identical twins. From that second work: Vaccine T cell responses of twins reportedly seemed partly convergent and partly personalized.

The specimen sequenced was CD4+ T cells sorted from blood. This sequence was found in a young woman in good health. The V and J genes are TRBV10-3 and TRBJ1-1; the D is unclear. CDR3 nucleotides: TGTGCCACCGCTAGGGATCCGGGAGCCGAAGCTTTCTTT. Its translation: CATARDPGAEAFF.